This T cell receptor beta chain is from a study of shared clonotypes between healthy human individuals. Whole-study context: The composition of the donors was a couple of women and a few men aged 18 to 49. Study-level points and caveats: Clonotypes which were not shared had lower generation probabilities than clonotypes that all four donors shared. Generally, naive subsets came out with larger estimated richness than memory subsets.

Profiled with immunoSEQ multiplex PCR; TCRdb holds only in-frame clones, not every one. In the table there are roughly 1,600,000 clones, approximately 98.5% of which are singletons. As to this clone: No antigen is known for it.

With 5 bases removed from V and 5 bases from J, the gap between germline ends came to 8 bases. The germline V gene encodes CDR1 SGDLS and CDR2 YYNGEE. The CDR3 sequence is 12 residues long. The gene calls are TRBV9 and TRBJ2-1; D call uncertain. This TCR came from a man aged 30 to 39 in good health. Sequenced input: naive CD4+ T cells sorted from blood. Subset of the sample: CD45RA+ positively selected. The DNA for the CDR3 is TGTGCCAGCAGACGGACCCACAATGAGCAGTTCTTC. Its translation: CASRRTHNEQFF.